This TCR beta chain was sequenced during a study of cytotoxic CD8 clonotypes in ibrutinib-treated CLL. Notes on the study in general: Higher circulating CD8+ T-cell counts strongly accompanied higher baseline clonality, above age-matched healthy donors.

Assay used: immunoSEQ multiplex PCR; TCRdb lists only in-frame clones, some missing. This table holds 100,000 to 150,000 clones, 70% to 90% found once. In the case of this clone: What it recognizes is unknown.

V shed 2 bases and J 5 bases; nucleotides not matched to a gene: 10. The CDR3 has 16 amino acids. Germline V lookup: CDR1 MNHNS, CDR2 SASEGT. The sequences come from PBMCs, collected after 24 months of ibrutinib treatment. This chain joins TRBV6-1 and TRBJ2-7; TRBD1 matches at 9 bases. This clonotype was sampled from a human donor with chronic lymphocytic leukemia. This CDR3 is CASSESSGTGSHEQYF. For the CDR3, the DNA is TGTGCCAGCAGTGAAAGTAGTGGGACAGGGAGCCACGAGCAGTACTTC.